Each of the 28 T cell receptor beta chains below was sequenced from the same sample in a study of tissue T cells after allogeneic stem cell transplantation. Repertoires were generated with immunoSEQ multiplex PCR, while TCRdb's copy carries only in-frame clones and drops some. The data contain thousands of clones, approximately 51% of them seen just once; the ten biggest clones take up over 30%. Time point meaning: mouse harvest day 14 after allogeneic transplant. Mouse grafts combined 10^7 T-cell-depleted bone marrow cells with 10^6 splenic CD5+ T cells. Sequenced material: gut tissue. These TCRs come from a female BALB/c mouse given C57BL/6 T cells with graft-versus-host disease after an allogeneic hematopoietic cell transplant.

Of note for this clone: Here the gene names and germline are mouse. The read terminates 1 residue before the CDR3 end, so the remaining end is supplied by the germline J gene. This chain connects TRBV26 to TRBJ2-4; D is unclear. The CDR3 length is 11 residues. Deletions cut 0 bases from V and 5 bases from J, with 0 bases between. Per germline, CDR1 KGHPV and CDR2 FQNQEV (reference sequence). The CDR3 DNA, read in part, is TGTGCCAGCAGTCTGTCAAACACCTTGTAC. Amino acids: CASSLSNTLY. The CDR3 in full is CASSLSNTLYF.

Notes on this clone: Genes and germline come from the mouse. The sequenced fragment ends 1 residue before the CDR3 boundary, so the rest is inferred from the germline J gene. This chain joins TRBV26 and TRBJ2-4; weak D call: TRBD1 (6 bases). Germline CDR1 KGHPV, CDR2 FQNQEV (reference sequence). The CDR3 sequence is 13 residues long. Trimming took off 0 bases at V and 7 bases at J, with 8 bases between the two ends. Partial CDR3 DNA: TGTGCCAGCAGTCTGTCGCAGGGGTACACCTTGTAC. This codes for CASSLSQGYTLY. The CDR3 as a whole reads CASSLSQGYTLYF.

This clone is labeled as medium-sized (0.01 to 0.1%). Gene names follow the mouse nomenclature. The read falls 1 residue short of the CDR3 end, and the missing part is taken from the germline J gene. The rearrangement uses TRBV19 and TRBJ2-1; 9 bases match TRBD2. Germline CDR1 reads FNHDT; CDR2 reads SITEND (reference sequence). The CDR3 sequence is 13 residues long. V trimming: 9 bases; J trimming: 3 bases; junction bases outside the gene matches: 4. The CDR3 is CATHWGVYAEQFF. The sequenced CDR3 bases are TGTGCCACCCACTGGGGGGTCTATGCTGAGCAGTTC.

A remark on this clone: Germline and genes here are mouse. The sequenced CDR3 bases are TGTGCCAGCAGCGACCGGACAGGGTCCGACTACACC. This gives the protein CASSDRTGSDYT. The CDR3 as a whole reads CASSDRTGSDYTF. The chain has TRBV3 and TRBJ1-2, with 8 bases matching TRBD1. The sequenced fragment ends 1 residue before the CDR3 boundary, so the rest is inferred from the germline J gene. Germline V gene lookup returns CDR1 SNHLY and CDR2 FYNGKV (reference sequence). CDR3 length: 13 residues. V shed 5 bases and J 5 bases; nucleotides not matched to a gene: 4.

Details on this clone: Genes here carry mouse names. The read halts 1 residue ahead of the CDR3 end, with the missing end drawn from the germline J gene. The chain uses TRBV16 and TRBJ1-3; D unclear. This CDR3 has 14 residues. The germline CDR1 and CDR2 sequences are SGHSA and FRNQAP. The V end was cut by 2 bases, the J end by 0 bases, with 5 bases between. The CDR3 DNA, read in part, is TGTGCAAGCAGCTTATACAATTCTGGAAATACGCTCTAT. It encodes CASSLYNSGNTLY. The entire CDR3 is CASSLYNSGNTLYF.

Relative to its sample, this clone is medium-sized. Gene labels here are mouse ones. The sequenced fragment ends 1 residue before the CDR3 boundary, so the rest is inferred from the germline J gene. The chain combines TRBV26 with TRBJ2-7, with 11 positions matching TRBD2. V was pared by 6 bases and J by 6 bases, with 7 bases of the junction left unmatched. Germline V lookup: CDR1 KGHPV, CDR2 FQNQEV (reference sequence). The CDR3 consists of 14 residues. The CDR3 DNA, read in part, is TGTGCCAGCAGAGCGGGACTGGGGGAGGGTGAACAGTAC. Protein product: CASRAGLGEGEQY. From start to end, the CDR3 is CASRAGLGEGEQYF.

Concerning this clone: Gene and germline names: mouse. The observed sequence ends 1 residue before the CDR3 terminus, with the missing tail filled in from the germline J gene. The chain employs TRBV3 and TRBJ1-4; D gene uncertain. The germline gives CDR1 SNHLY, CDR2 FYNGKV (reference sequence). The V gene lost 4 bases and the J gene lost 4 bases, with 7 bases spanning the gap. CDR3 size: 13 residues. Partial CDR3 DNA: TGTGCCAGCAGCTACACAATCAACGAAAGATTATTT. Encoded protein: CASSYTINERLF. The whole CDR3 reads CASSYTINERLFF. Combining the CDR3 with reference TRBV3 and TRBJ1-4 gives the whole variable domain GPKVLQIPSHQIIDMGQMVTLNCDPVSNHLYFYWYKQILGQQMEFLVNFYNGKVMEKSKLFKDQFSVERPDGSYFTLKIQPTALEDSAVYFCASSYTINERLFFGHGTKLSVL.

In regard to this clone: Mouse gene names apply. The observed sequence ends 1 residue before the CDR3 terminus, with the missing tail filled in from the germline J gene. This rearrangement joins TRBV12-2 to TRBJ2-7; 9 bases align to TRBD1. V shed 2 bases, J shed 6 bases, and the junction held 4 bases outside the gene matches. Germline-derived CDR1 and CDR2 are SGHLS and HYDKME. The CDR3 sequence is 13 residues long. Incomplete CDR3 DNA: TGTGCCAGCTCTCGGGACAGGGTGGGTGAACAGTAC. As protein: CASSRDRVGEQY. The CDR3 reads in full as CASSRDRVGEQYF.

A word on this clone: Gene names refer to mouse genes. The read stops 1 residue short of the end of the CDR3; the missing end is completed from the germline J gene. Other nucleotide sequences from this sample produce the same CDR3. The chain combines TRBV26 with TRBJ2-5; D gene uncertain. From germline, CDR1 is KGHPV and CDR2 FQNQEV (reference sequence). This CDR3 is built from 13 residues. Deletions cut 3 bases from V and 0 bases from J, with 4 bases between. CDR3 DNA, as far as it was read: TGTGCCAGCAGTCTAGGCAACCAAGACACCCAGTAC. Translating it yields CASSLGNQDTQY. Given in full, the CDR3 is CASSLGNQDTQYF.

Worth noting for this clone: Gene names and germline match the mouse. The observed sequence ends 1 residue before the CDR3 terminus, with the missing tail filled in from the germline J gene. The chain links TRBV31 to TRBJ1-4, with 12 nucleotides matching TRBD1. The V and J ends lost 4 bases and 7 bases, in that order; junction bases with no gene match: 4. The CDR3 extends over 14 amino acids. Germline V lookup: CDR1 GKSSPN, CDR2 SITVG. The CDR3: CAWNRDRGLERLFF. CDR3 DNA (partial): TGTGCCTGGAACCGGGACAGGGGGCTCGAAAGATTATTT.

Regarding this clone: The listed genes are named as in mouse. Read data end 1 residue before the CDR3 end; the end is taken from the germline J gene. The chain combines TRBV14 with TRBJ2-7; 8 bases agree with TRBD2. The length of the CDR3 is 14 residues. V was pared by 2 bases and J by 3 bases, with 4 bases of the junction left unmatched. Germline V gene data show CDR1 as SGHDT and CDR2 as FRDEAV. The CDR3 sequence is CASSLTGLVYEQYF. CDR3 bases read: TGTGCCAGCAGTTTGACGGGACTGGTCTATGAACAGTAC.

Remarks on this clone: Gene names and germline match the mouse. The read gets to within 1 residue of the CDR3 end, and the germline J gene fills in the rest. The V call is TRBV26, the J call TRBJ2-4, with 7 positions matching TRBD1. The CDR3 length is 14 residues. Per germline, CDR1 KGHPV and CDR2 FQNQEV (reference sequence). J lost 4 bases, V lost 6 bases, and 7 bases had no gene match. The sequenced CDR3 bases are TGTGCCAGCAGCCCGGGACAGCAAAAAAACACCTTGTAC. Translated, it gives CASSPGQQKNTLY. The complete CDR3 protein is CASSPGQQKNTLYF.

By sample fraction, this clone is medium-sized. Gene names and germline refer to mouse. The read comes to an end 1 residue before the CDR3 does, leaving the germline J gene to fill in the end. The chain carries TRBV26 and TRBJ1-3; the D gene is possibly TRBD1 (6 bases). This CDR3 contains 14 residues. The germline V gene has CDR1 KGHPV and CDR2 FQNQEV (reference sequence). The germline V and J ends were trimmed by 3 bases and 4 bases, with 10 bases remaining between them. The CDR3 sequence is CASSLGGLGNTLYF. CDR3 DNA (partial): TGTGCCAGCAGTCTAGGGGGGCTCGGAAATACGCTCTAT.

About this clone: Gene names and germline match the mouse. The read terminates 1 residue ahead of where the CDR3 ends, so the germline J gene completes it. The rearrangement links TRBV3 to TRBJ2-7; 11 bases align to TRBD2. CDR1 SNHLY and CDR2 FYNGKV come from the germline V gene (reference sequence). Trimming took 3 bases from V and 4 from J; bases not matched to a gene: 2. CDR3 length equals 14 residues. The DNA read from the CDR3 is TGTGCCAGCAGCTTGACTGGGGGGGGGTATGAACAGTAC. Its translation: CASSLTGGGYEQY. The entire CDR3 protein reads CASSLTGGGYEQYF.

Concerning this clone itself: Genes and germline come from the mouse. The DNA ends 1 residue before the CDR3 does, and the rest of the CDR3 is filled in from the germline J gene. This chain links TRBV3 with TRBJ2-7; possibly TRBD2 for D (5 bases). Germline CDR1 SNHLY, CDR2 FYNGKV (reference sequence). V dropped 4 bases and J dropped 4 bases, with 8 bases sitting between them. The CDR3 loop spans 12 amino acids. CDR3: CASSYGVYEQYF. The covered CDR3 bases are TGTGCCAGCAGCTATGGGGTGTATGAACAGTAC.

In its sample, this clone was seen a few times. Mouse names are used for the genes. Coverage ceases 1 residue before the CDR3 finishes, and the germline J gene fills in the end. The rearrangement joins TRBV3 to TRBJ2-3; 10 nucleotides align to TRBD2. The germline CDR1 and CDR2 sequences are SNHLY and FYNGKV (reference sequence). The ends lost 3 bases at V and 6 bases at J; junction bases unmatched: 3. There are 14 residues in the CDR3. The CDR3 region is CASSLTGGPETLYF. The part of the CDR3 DNA that was read is TGTGCCAGCAGCTTGACTGGGGGGCCCGAAACGCTGTAT.

For this clone: Mouse gene names and germline throughout. The missing CDR3 end, 1 residue past where the read stops, is filled in from the germline J gene. The chain joins TRBV31 to TRBJ2-5; D possibly corresponds to TRBD2 (6 bases). Deletions cut 5 bases from V and 2 bases from J, with 14 bases between. Germline V gives CDR1 GKSSPN, CDR2 SITVG. This CDR3 has 14 residues. The sequenced CDR3 bases are TGTGCCTGGGTCACGGGGGGTGGCCAAGACACCCAGTAC. This translates into CAWVTGGGQDTQY. The whole CDR3 sequence reads CAWVTGGGQDTQYF.

A remark on this clone: Each gene name is a mouse one. The CDR3 end falls 1 residue outside the read, so it is completed with the germline J gene. This rearrangement joins TRBV3 to TRBJ1-1; weak D call: TRBD1 (6 bases). V was pared by 5 bases and J by 0 bases, with 13 bases between. Looked up from germline, CDR1 is SNHLY and CDR2 is FYNGKV (reference sequence). This CDR3 contains 15 residues. CDR3 region: CASSLTGFANTEVFF. The sequenced part of the CDR3 DNA is TGTGCCAGCAGCCTTACAGGGTTTGCAAACACAGAAGTCTTC.

As regards this clone: Gene names refer to mouse genes. Read sequence stops 1 residue before the CDR3 end, and the germline J gene provides the missing end. The chain joins TRBV23 to TRBJ1-1. Germline V gene lookup returns CDR1 KGHTA and CDR2 FQNQQP. The CDR3 is 14 residues long. The CDR3 spells CSSSQGAGNTEVFF. CDR3 DNA, as far as it was read: TGCTCCAGCAGTCAAGGGGCAGGAAACACAGAAGTCTTC.

Regarding this clone: These gene names are mouse names. The part of the CDR3 DNA that was read is TGTGCCAGCTCTCGGGACAGCTCCTATGAACAGTAC. This translates into CASSRDSSYEQY. The entire CDR3 sequence reads CASSRDSSYEQYF. The J gene is TRBJ2-7, the V gene TRBV12-2; 7 nucleotides agree with TRBD1. With the read ending 1 residue before the CDR3 end, the germline J gene is used to fill in that end. Germline loops: CDR1 SGHLS, CDR2 HYDKME. V shed 2 bases, J shed 0 bases, and the junction held 0 bases outside the gene matches. This CDR3 spans 13 amino acids.

This clone was counted only a few times. Genes here carry mouse names. The CDR3 end falls 1 residue outside the read, so it is completed with the germline J gene. This chain joins TRBV3 and TRBJ2-1, with 10 bases matching TRBD2. CDR3 length: 15 amino acids. Germline values: CDR1 SNHLY, CDR2 FYNGKV (reference sequence). V shed 1 base, J shed 6 bases, and the junction held 3 bases outside the gene matches. CDR3 region: CASSLGWGGPAEQFF. CDR3 DNA (partial): TGTGCCAGCAGCTTAGGCTGGGGGGGCCCTGCTGAGCAGTTC.

Of note for this clone: The genes and germline here are from mouse. The observed sequence ends 1 residue before the CDR3 terminus, with the missing tail filled in from the germline J gene. The gene calls are TRBV26 and TRBJ1-4; tentatively, D is TRBD1 (6 bases). CDR3 length equals 16 residues. With 4 bases removed from V and 4 bases from J, the gap between germline ends came to 16 bases. Germline CDR1 is KGHPV and CDR2 is FQNQEV (reference sequence). The sequenced part of the CDR3 DNA is TGTGCCAGCAGTCCGGAAGGGGGGCGAGGCAACGAAAGATTATTT. Translated: CASSPEGGRGNERLF. From start to end, the CDR3 is CASSPEGGRGNERLFF.

This clone was observed a handful of times. Germline and genes: mouse. The CDR3 goes on 1 residue after the read ends, and that part is filled in from the germline J gene. The V call is TRBV19, the J call TRBJ2-5, with 10 bases aligning to TRBD2. Germline V gives CDR1 FNHDT, CDR2 SITEND (reference sequence). The CDR3 has 15 amino acids. V gave up 2 bases and J gave up 4 bases; unmatched junction bases: 4. The CDR3 sequence is CASSILGGPEDTQYF. Incomplete CDR3 DNA: TGTGCCAGCAGTATCCTGGGGGGGCCGGAAGACACCCAGTAC.

A word on this clone: The gene symbols are mouse symbols. The read terminates 1 residue ahead of where the CDR3 ends, so the germline J gene completes it. V is TRBV26 and J is TRBJ2-2; D is unresolved. CDR1 is KGHPV, CDR2 FQNQEV, per germline (reference sequence). V was trimmed by 3 bases and J by 1 base, leaving 6 bases between them. CDR3 length equals 14 residues. The sequenced CDR3 bases are TGTGCCAGCAGTCTTACGGAAAACACCGGGCAGCTCTAC. Translation: CASSLTENTGQLY. The whole CDR3 region reads CASSLTENTGQLYF.

Of note for this clone: Each gene name is a mouse one. The read comes to an end 1 residue before the CDR3 does, leaving the germline J gene to fill in the end. The rearrangement uses TRBV26 and TRBJ1-6, with TRBD1 matching 10 bases. TRBJ1-6 is known as an ORF, though its function is uncertain. The CDR3 totals 16 residues. V dropped 4 bases and J dropped 3; count of bases not matched to a gene: 3. Looked up from germline, CDR1 is KGHPV and CDR2 is FQNQEV (reference sequence). The CDR3 is CASSPDRGFYNSPLYF. The CDR3 DNA, read in part, is TGTGCCAGCAGTCCGGACAGGGGGTTCTATAATTCGCCCCTCTAC.

About this clone itself: Here the gene names and germline are mouse. The CDR3 end is not reached by the read, which stops 1 residue before it; the germline J gene fills it in. The chain joins TRBV26 to TRBJ2-5; maybe TRBD1 (6 bases). Germline V gives CDR1 KGHPV, CDR2 FQNQEV (reference sequence). The CDR3 sequence is 13 residues long. V was trimmed by 3 bases and J by 3 bases, leaving 7 bases between them. The DNA read from the CDR3 is TGTGCCAGCAGTCTCGGACAGCAAGACACCCAGTAC. This translates into CASSLGQQDTQY. The entire CDR3 is CASSLGQQDTQYF. Full variable domain (outside the CDR3, taken from reference TRBV26 and TRBJ2-5): NSKVIQTPRYLVKGQGQKAKMRCIPEKGHPVVFWYQQNKNNEFKFLINFQNQEVLQQIDMTEKRFSAECPSNSPCSLEIQSSEAGDSALYLCASSLGQQDTQYFGPGTRLLVL.

This clone came up a few times. Germline and genes: mouse. The read terminates 1 residue ahead of where the CDR3 ends, so the germline J gene completes it. The gene calls are TRBV26 and TRBJ1-2; D is ambiguous. The ends were cut back, 6 bases at V and 4 bases at J, with 6 bases in the middle. CDR1 is KGHPV and CDR2 is FQNQEV in the germline V gene (reference sequence). CDR3 length: 11 amino acids. The DNA read from the CDR3 is TGTGCCAGCAGCCGGGCCTCCGACTACACC. Translated, it gives CASSRASDYT. The entire CDR3 sequence reads CASSRASDYTF.

Points on this clone: Gene names refer to mouse genes. The read comes to an end 1 residue before the CDR3 does, leaving the germline J gene to fill in the end. This sequence joins TRBV12-1 and TRBJ2-2, with 10 bases aligning to TRBD1. Trimming took 4 bases from V and 4 from J; bases not matched to a gene: 2. This CDR3 spans 14 amino acids. From germline, CDR1 is SGHSN and CDR2 HYEKVE. The CDR3 is CASSRTGGTGQLYF. Partial CDR3 DNA: TGTGCCAGCTCCCGGACAGGGGGCACCGGGCAGCTCTAC. The full variable domain, rest sourced from reference TRBV12-1 and TRBJ2-2, is DSGVVQSPRHIIKEKGGRSVLTCIPISGHSNVVWYQQTLGKELKFLIQHYEKVERDKGFLPSRFSVQQFDDYHSEMNMSALELEDSAMYFCASSRTGGTGQLYFGEGSKLTVL.